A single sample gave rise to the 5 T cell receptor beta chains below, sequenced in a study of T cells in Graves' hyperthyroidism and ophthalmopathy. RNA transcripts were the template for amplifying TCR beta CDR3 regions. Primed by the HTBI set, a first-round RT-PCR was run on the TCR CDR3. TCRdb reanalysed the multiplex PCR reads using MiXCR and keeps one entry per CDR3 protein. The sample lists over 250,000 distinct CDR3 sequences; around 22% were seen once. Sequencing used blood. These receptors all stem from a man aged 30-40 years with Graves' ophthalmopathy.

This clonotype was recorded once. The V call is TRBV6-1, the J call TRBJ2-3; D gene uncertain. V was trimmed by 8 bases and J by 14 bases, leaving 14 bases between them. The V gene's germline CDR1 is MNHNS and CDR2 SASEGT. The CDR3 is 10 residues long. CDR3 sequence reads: CASRIDTTYF. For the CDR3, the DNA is TGTGCCAGCCGGATTGACACGACGTATTTT.

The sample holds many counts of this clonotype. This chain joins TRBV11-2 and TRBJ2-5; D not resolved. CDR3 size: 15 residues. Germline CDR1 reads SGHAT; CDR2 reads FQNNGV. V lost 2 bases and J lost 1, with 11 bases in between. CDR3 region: CASSLFPGPQETQYF. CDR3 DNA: TGTGCCAGCAGCTTATTCCCCGGGCCCCAAGAGACCCAGTACTTC.

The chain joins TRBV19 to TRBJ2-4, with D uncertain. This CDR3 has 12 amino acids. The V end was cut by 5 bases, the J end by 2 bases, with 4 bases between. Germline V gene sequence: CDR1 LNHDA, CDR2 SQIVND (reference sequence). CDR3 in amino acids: CASSVTKNIQYF. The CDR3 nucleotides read TGTGCCAGTAGTGTCACCAAAAACATTCAGTACTTC.

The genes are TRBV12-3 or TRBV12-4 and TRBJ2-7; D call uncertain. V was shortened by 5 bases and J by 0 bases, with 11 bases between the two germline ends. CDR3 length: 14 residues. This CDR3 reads CASSGRLSSYEQYF. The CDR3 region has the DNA TGTGCCAGCAGTGGCAGGTTAAGCTCCTACGAGCAGTACTTC.

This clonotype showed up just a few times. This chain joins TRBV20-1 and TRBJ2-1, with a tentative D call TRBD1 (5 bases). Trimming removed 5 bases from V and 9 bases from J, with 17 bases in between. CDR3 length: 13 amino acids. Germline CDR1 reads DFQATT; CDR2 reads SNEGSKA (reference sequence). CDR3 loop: CSAGARSLIEQFF. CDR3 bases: TGCAGTGCTGGGGCTCGGAGCTTGATTGAGCAGTTCTTC.